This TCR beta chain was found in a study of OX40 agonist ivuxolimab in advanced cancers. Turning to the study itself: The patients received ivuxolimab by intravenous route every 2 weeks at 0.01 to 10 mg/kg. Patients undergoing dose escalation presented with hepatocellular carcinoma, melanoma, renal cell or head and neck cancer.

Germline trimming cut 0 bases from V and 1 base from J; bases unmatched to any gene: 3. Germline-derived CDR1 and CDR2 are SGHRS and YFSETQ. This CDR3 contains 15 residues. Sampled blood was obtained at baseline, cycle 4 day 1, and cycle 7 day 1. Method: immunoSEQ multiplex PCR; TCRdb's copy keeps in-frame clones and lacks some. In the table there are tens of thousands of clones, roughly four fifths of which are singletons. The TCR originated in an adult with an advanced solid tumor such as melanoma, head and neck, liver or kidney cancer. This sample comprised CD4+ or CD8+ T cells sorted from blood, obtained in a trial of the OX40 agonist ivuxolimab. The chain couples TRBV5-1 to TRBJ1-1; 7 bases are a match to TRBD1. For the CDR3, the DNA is TGCGCCAGCAGCTTGGTAGGGACAGCGAACACTGAAGCTTTCTTT. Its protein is CASSLVGTANTEAFF.